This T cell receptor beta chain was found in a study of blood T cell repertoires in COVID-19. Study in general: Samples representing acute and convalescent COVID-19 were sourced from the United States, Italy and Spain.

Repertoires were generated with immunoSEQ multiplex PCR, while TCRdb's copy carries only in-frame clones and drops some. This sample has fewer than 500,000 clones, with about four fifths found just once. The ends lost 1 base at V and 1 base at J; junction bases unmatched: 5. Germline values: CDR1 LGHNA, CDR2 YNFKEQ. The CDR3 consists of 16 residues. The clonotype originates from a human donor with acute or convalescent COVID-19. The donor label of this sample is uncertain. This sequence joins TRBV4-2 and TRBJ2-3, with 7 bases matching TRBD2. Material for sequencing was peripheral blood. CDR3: CASSQVYRGGTDTQYF. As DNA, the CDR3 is TGTGCCAGCAGCCAAGTCTACCGGGGGGGCACAGATACGCAGTATTTT.